This TCR beta chain originates from a study of blood T cell repertoires in COVID-19. The germline gives CDR1 LNHDA, CDR2 SQIVND (reference sequence). V lost 4 bases to trimming and J lost 10 bases, with 23 bases between them. The CDR3 totals 16 residues. Only one count was recorded for this clone. Using immunoSEQ multiplex PCR, the repertoire was profiled, and TCRdb retains in-frame clones only, with some absent. This table holds 200,000 or so clones, around four fifths found once. The sequencing sample was made of peripheral blood. The TCR comes from a man aged 60-69 years with COVID-19, enrolled during active disease. This chain connects TRBV19 to TRBJ2-1, with D possibly TRBD2 on 6 matching bases. The DNA of the CDR3 is TGTGCCAGTAGTACGACTAGAAGCGGGCTCGAGGGGGAGCAGTTCTTC. It is translated as CASSTTRSGLEGEQFF.